This T cell receptor beta chain derives from a study of Ad26.COV2.S vaccination and SARS-CoV-2 variants. Study overall: The COV1001 Ad26.COV2.S trial arm included the donor. In the study, Ad26.COV2.S was injected intramuscularly once, or twice 56 days apart.

The treatment was: about 20 received Ad26.COV2.S at low or high dose, single or two shots; roughly five received placebo; per-sample allocation not given. Repertoires come from day 63 after the first vaccine or placebo injection. Within Boston, the person who donated was an adult of 18-55 years. Note on this clone: Its antigen is still unknown.

Clones were sequenced by immunoSEQ multiplex PCR, and TCRdb holds only the in-frame ones, with some missing. The table lists a few hundred thousand clones, about 92% of them singletons. Study-level points and caveats: Vaccine recipients posted higher spike-specific TCR breadth than their placebo counterparts.

The sequence was collected from a person aged 18 to 59 who received the Ad26.COV2.S COVID-19 vaccine or a placebo. The sequenced sample was peripheral blood, obtained in a trial of Ad26.COV2.S vaccine versus placebo.

The CDR3 bases are TGTGCCAGCAGCCAAGAACCTCGGACCGGGGAGCTGTTTTTT. Amino acid sequence: CASSQEPRTGELFF. The chain is built from TRBV4-2 and TRBJ2-2; D gene uncertain. The CDR3 sequence is 14 residues long. Germline-derived CDR1 and CDR2 are LGHNA and YNFKEQ. V was shortened by 0 bases and J by 5 bases, with 7 bases between the two germline ends.